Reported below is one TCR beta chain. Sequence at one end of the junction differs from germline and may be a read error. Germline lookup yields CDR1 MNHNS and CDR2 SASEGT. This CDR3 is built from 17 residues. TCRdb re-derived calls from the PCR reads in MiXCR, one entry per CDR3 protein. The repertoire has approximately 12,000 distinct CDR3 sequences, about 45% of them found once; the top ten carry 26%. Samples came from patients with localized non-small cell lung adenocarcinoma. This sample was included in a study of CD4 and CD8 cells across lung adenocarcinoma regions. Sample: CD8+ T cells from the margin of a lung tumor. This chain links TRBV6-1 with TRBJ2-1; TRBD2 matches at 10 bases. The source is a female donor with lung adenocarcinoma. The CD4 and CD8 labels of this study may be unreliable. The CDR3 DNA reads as TGTGCCAGCAGACCCCGGACTAGCGGTCAAGTCAACAATAAGCAGTTCTTC. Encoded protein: CASRPRTSGQVNNKQFF.